Each of the 27 T cell receptor beta chains below was sequenced from the same sample in a study of CD8+ T cells in alopecia areata (dated by TCRdb to about 2018). Receptor amplification or capture employed the immunoSEQ multiplex PCR assay. RNA was extracted from all samples and reverse transcribed into cDNA, which served as template for TCR sequencing. TCRdb carries this immuneACCESS record with in-frame sequences only. Its versions omit some clonotypes, under half of them owing to an unresolved V gene in the studies checked, with the rest unexplained. A total of roughly 130,000 clones appear in this sample, 50% to 60% of them only once. The ten top clones hold 4.5% of the sample. The sample's time point label is to be understood as: baseline before oral tofacitinib. The sample consisted of CD4+ T cells sorted from blood, taken at week 0. The receptors derive from a human donor with alopecia areata.

The chain carries TRBV18 and TRBJ1-2, with a weak D call TRBD1 (6 bases). This CDR3 spans 12 amino acids. The germline V gene has CDR1 KGHSH and CDR2 LQKENI. The V end lost 3 bases, the J end lost 7 bases, and 9 bases lay between the germline ends. CDR3 in DNA: TGTGCCAGCTCACCGGAGGGGGGTGGCTACACCTTC. Its protein product is CASSPEGGGYTF.

This clone was seen a few times. This chain joins TRBV7-6 and TRBJ2-3, with D perhaps given as TRBD1 or TRBD2 (5 bases each). From germline, CDR1 is SGHVS and CDR2 FNYEAQ. The CDR3 runs 14 residues. Deletions cut 5 bases from V and 0 bases from J, with 9 bases between. The CDR3 loop reads CASSPGHSTDTQYF. The CDR3, as DNA: TGTGCCAGCAGCCCGGGGCATAGCACAGATACGCAGTATTTT.

The chain uses TRBV4-3 and TRBJ1-1; D is unclear. Germline V lookup: CDR1 LGHNA, CDR2 YSLEER. This CDR3 is 13 amino acids long. Trimming pared 0 bases from V and 9 bases from J, leaving 11 bases between. The DNA of the CDR3 is TGCGCCAGCAGCCAAGATGGAACAGCTCAAGCTTTCTTT. It specifies CASSQDGTAQAFF.

V gene TRBV7-2 combines with J gene TRBJ2-3; D unclear. Trimming removed 3 bases at V and 1 base at J, with 2 bases between. From germline, CDR1 is SGHTA and CDR2 FQGNSA. This CDR3 contains 12 residues. The CDR3 loop is CASSFRTDTQYF. The DNA of the CDR3 is TGTGCCAGCAGCTTTCGCACAGATACGCAGTATTTT.

The chain uses TRBV4-3 and TRBJ2-3; D possibly uses TRBD1 or TRBD2 (5 bases each). Trimming took off 0 bases at V and 2 bases at J, with 15 bases between the two ends. There are 17 residues in the CDR3. CDR1 is LGHNA and CDR2 is YSLEER in the germline V gene. CDR3 sequence (DNA): TGCGCCAGCAGCCAAGAGACGGTGGGACCCAACACAGATACGCAGTATTTT. Protein product: CASSQETVGPNTDTQYF.

The CDR3 coding sequence is TGTGCCAGCCGACAAGAGACCCAGTACTTC. Amino acid sequence: CASRQETQYF. The chain employs TRBV6-1 and TRBJ2-5; unclear D gene. The ends were cut back, 8 bases at V and 2 bases at J, with 3 bases in the middle. The CDR3 is made up of 10 amino acids. CDR1 is MNHNS and CDR2 is SASEGT in the germline V gene.

This clone was observed once. The rearrangement links TRBV30 to TRBJ2-7, with 7 bases that match TRBD1. With 3 bases clipped from V and 1 base from J, the junction kept 3 bases outside the gene matches. The CDR3 runs to 13 residues. Germline V CDR1 and CDR2: GTSNPN, SVGIG (reference sequence). The CDR3 DNA follows: TGTGCCTGGAGAGGGGGCAATTCCTACGAGCAGTACTTC. It yields the protein CAWRGGNSYEQYF.

A few counts support this clone. This chain uses TRBV28 with TRBJ2-1, with 8 bases identical to TRBD2. Germline V gene sequence: CDR1 MDHEN, CDR2 SYDVKM. CDR3 length: 15 amino acids. J was trimmed by 6 bases and V by 5 bases; bases with no gene match: 9. DNA of the CDR3: TGTGCCAGCAGTCCCATAAGCGGGACTAGCAATGAGCAGTTCTTC. Protein product: CASSPISGTSNEQFF.

This clone came up once. The chain joins TRBV5-4 to TRBJ2-1, with D possibly being TRBD1 (6 bases). The CDR3 contains 16 residues. V was pared by 0 bases and J by 8 bases, with 18 bases between. The germline V gene encodes CDR1 SGHNT and CDR2 YYREEE (reference sequence). The CDR3 DNA sequence: TGTGCCAGCAGCTTGGGGGGGCCGATTGAAGGGGATGAGCAGTTCTTC. The encoded protein is CASSLGGPIEGDEQFF.

J is TRBJ1-1 and V is TRBV2, with D unresolved. CDR1 and CDR2 from the germline V gene are SNHLY and FYNNEI. The ends were cut back, 8 bases at V and 0 bases at J, with 10 bases in the middle. The CDR3 covers 13 residues. The CDR3 spells CASLLGLNTEAFF. In nucleotides, the CDR3 is TGTGCCAGCCTGTTAGGACTGAACACTGAAGCTTTCTTT.

The rearrangement joins TRBV11-2 to TRBJ2-7; no firm D call. Deletions cut 3 bases from V and 2 bases from J, with 11 bases between. The germline V gene has CDR1 SGHAT and CDR2 FQNNGV. This CDR3 is built from 14 residues. DNA of the CDR3: TGTGCCAGCAGCTTGGGCGGCAAAACCTACGAGCAGTACTTC. Encoded protein: CASSLGGKTYEQYF.

This clone showed up just once. The junction differs from germline at one of its ends, possibly a read error. The rearrangement uses TRBV27 and TRBJ2-5; 10 bases line up with TRBD2. CDR1 MNHEY and CDR2 SMNVEV come from the germline V gene (reference sequence). This CDR3 has 16 residues. CDR3 sequence (DNA): TGTGCCAGCAGTTTATCACTAGCGGGGTCGCAAGAGGCCCAGTACTTC. This codes for CASSLSLAGSQEAQYF.

As to this clone: This same CDR3 is encoded by further DNA sequences in the sample. The chain combines TRBV27 with TRBJ2-7; perhaps TRBD1 as D (7 bases). CDR1 and CDR2 (germline): MNHEY, SMNVEV (reference sequence). Trimming removed 3 bases at V and 9 bases at J, with 21 bases between. This CDR3 region has 15 residues. The CDR3 DNA follows: TGTGCCAGCAGTTTCTCCAGCAGGGGGGCTACGGGGCAGTACTTC. This encodes CASSFSSRGATGQYF.

The V call is TRBV30, the J call TRBJ2-3; D remains ambiguous. CDR1 GTSNPN and CDR2 SVGIG come from the germline V gene (reference sequence). The germline V and J ends were trimmed by 0 bases and 0 bases, with 10 bases remaining between them. The CDR3 is made up of 15 amino acids. The CDR3 nucleotides read TGTGCCTGGAGTGTAGGCAGCTTTAGCACAGATACGCAGTATTTT. This codes for CAWSVGSFSTDTQYF.

The chain uses TRBV10-3 and TRBJ2-2; D uncertain. Trimming pared 2 bases from V and 0 bases from J, leaving 13 bases between. Germline V CDR1 and CDR2: ENHRY, SYGVKD. This CDR3 has 17 residues. The CDR3 DNA sequence: TGTGCCATCAGTGAGGCCCCACCTGGGCCGAACACCGGGGAGCTGTTTTTT. Protein: CAISEAPPGPNTGELFF.

The V and J genes are TRBV27 and TRBJ2-5; 9 nucleotides line up with TRBD1. The CDR3 is 14 residues long. Germline CDR1 is MNHEY and CDR2 is SMNVEV (reference sequence). The junction had 5 bases not matched to a gene; V was cut back by 5 bases and J by 4 bases. The CDR3 DNA reads as TGTGCCAGCAGTGGGGACAGGGAGGGAGAGACCCAGTACTTC. Protein sequence: CASSGDREGETQYF.

The CDR3, as DNA: TGTGCCAGCAGCGTTTACAGGGCGGACTCACCCCTCCACTTT. It translates to CASSVYRADSPLHF. The chain couples TRBV7-2 to TRBJ1-6, with D perhaps matching TRBD1 (6 bases). CDR1 is SGHTA, CDR2 FQGNSA, per germline. The V end was cut by 5 bases, the J end by 10 bases, with 15 bases between. The CDR3 is 14 residues long.

The rearrangement joins TRBV18 to TRBJ1-4; no clear D. V was trimmed by 3 bases and J by 8 bases, leaving 10 bases between them. Germline assignment: CDR1 KGHSH and CDR2 LQKENI. This CDR3 contains 13 residues. CDR3 bases: TGTGCCAGCTCACCTGCAGGCGGCGAAAAACTGTTTTTT. Its protein is CASSPAGGEKLFF.

The chain employs TRBV18 and TRBJ1-5; the match to TRBD1 covers 9 bases. The CDR3 is made up of 14 amino acids. Germline CDR1 is KGHSH and CDR2 is LQKENI. V shed 4 bases, J shed 6 bases, and the junction held 4 bases outside the gene matches. CDR3 DNA: TGTGCCAGCTCACTTGGGACAGGGCCTCAGCCCCAGCATTTT. It encodes CASSLGTGPQPQHF.

A few counts support this clone. This sequence joins TRBV5-1 and TRBJ2-1; the D gene could be TRBD1 or TRBD2 (6 bases each). The CDR3 is 18 amino acids. Deletions cut 3 bases from V and 2 bases from J, with 21 bases between. Germline assignment: CDR1 SGHRS and CDR2 YFSETQ. This chain's CDR3 is CASSSEGVWGATYNEQFF. The CDR3 DNA reads TGCGCCAGCAGCTCAGAAGGTGTTTGGGGGGCTACCTACAATGAGCAGTTCTTC.

This clone was seen more than once but under ten times. The chain couples TRBV2 to TRBJ1-2; TRBD1 matches at 9 bases. V lost 10 bases to trimming and J lost 4 bases; unmatched junction nucleotides: 7. The CDR3 has 13 residues. CDR1 and CDR2 (germline): SNHLY, FYNNEI. Here the CDR3 reads CATQGARVYGYTF. In nucleotides, the CDR3 is TGTGCCACACAGGGGGCGCGAGTCTATGGCTACACCTTC.

This clone was observed a handful of times. The genes are TRBV7-9 and TRBJ1-3; D is undetermined. This CDR3 has 14 residues. Between the trimmed V and J ends, which lost 11 bases and 0 bases, there was a span of 14 bases. The germline V gene encodes CDR1 SEHNR and CDR2 FQNEAQ (reference sequence). CDR3 loop: CAGGLPSSGNTIYF. The DNA for the CDR3 is TGTGCCGGTGGACTGCCGAGCTCTGGAAACACCATATATTTT.

The V gene is TRBV18, the J gene TRBJ1-1; D may be TRBD1 (5 bases). Germline loops: CDR1 KGHSH, CDR2 LQKENI. The CDR3 has 13 amino acids. The germline V and J ends were trimmed by 1 base and 6 bases, with 9 bases remaining between them. CDR3 sequence reads: CASSPQTGAEAFF. The DNA of the CDR3 is TGTGCCAGCTCACCACAGACGGGGGCTGAAGCTTTCTTT. The full variable domain, with the rest looked up from reference TRBV18 and TRBJ1-1, is NAGVMQNPRHLVRRRGQEARLRCSPMKGHSHVYWYRQLPEEGLKFMVYLQKENIIDESGMPKERFSAEFPKEGPSILRIQQVVRGDSAAYFCASSPQTGAEAFFGQGTRLTVV.

The chain combines TRBV4-3 with TRBJ2-3, with 12 bases matching TRBD2. V was clipped by 1 base and J by 5 bases; unmatched bases: 10. The CDR3 covers 18 residues. Germline V gives CDR1 LGHNA, CDR2 YSLEER. The DNA for the CDR3 is TGCGCCAGCAGCCAAGGACTAGCGGGGGCCCACCGCGGAGATACGCAGTATTTT. This sequence encodes CASSQGLAGAHRGDTQYF.

This clone has just a few counts. The J gene is TRBJ2-7, the V gene TRBV7-8; 9 bases are a match to TRBD1. The CDR3 spans 15 residues. The germline gives CDR1 SGHVS, CDR2 FQNEAQ. Losses at the gene ends were 4 bases for V and 5 bases for J; bases not matched to a gene: 9. For the CDR3, the DNA is TGTGCCAGCAGCTCGACCGGGACAGGGATCAACGAGCAGTACTTC. This codes for CASSSTGTGINEQYF.

V usage is TRBV5-1 and J usage is TRBJ1-2, with D hard to call. Trimming removed 0 bases at V and 0 bases at J, with 6 bases between. Germline V gene lookup returns CDR1 SGHRS and CDR2 YFSETQ. This CDR3 region has 14 residues. The CDR3 spells CASSLEGANYGYTF. CDR3 in DNA: TGCGCCAGCAGCTTGGAGGGAGCTAACTATGGCTACACCTTC.

The chain carries TRBV6-6 and TRBJ2-5; D uncertain. The CDR3 extends over 14 amino acids. Germline V lookup: CDR1 MNHNY, CDR2 SVGAGI (reference sequence). V was shortened by 2 bases and J by 5 bases, with 12 bases between the two germline ends. CDR3 in DNA: TGTGCCAGCAGTTACGTGGGGTCGGCGGAGACCCAGTACTTC. Translating gives CASSYVGSAETQYF.